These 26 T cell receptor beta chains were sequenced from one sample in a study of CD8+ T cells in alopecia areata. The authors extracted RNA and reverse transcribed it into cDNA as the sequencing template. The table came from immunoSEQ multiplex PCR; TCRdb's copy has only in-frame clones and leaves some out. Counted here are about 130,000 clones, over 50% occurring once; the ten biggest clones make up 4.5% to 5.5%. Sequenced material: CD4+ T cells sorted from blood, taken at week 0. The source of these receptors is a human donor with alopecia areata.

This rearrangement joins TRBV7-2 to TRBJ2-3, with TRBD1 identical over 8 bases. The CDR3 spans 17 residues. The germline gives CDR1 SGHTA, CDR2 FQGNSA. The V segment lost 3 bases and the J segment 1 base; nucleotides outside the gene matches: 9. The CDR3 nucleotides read TGTGCCAGCAGCTTGTCAGGGGGCGGTTTGCGCACAGATACGCAGTATTTT. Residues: CASSLSGGGLRTDTQYF.

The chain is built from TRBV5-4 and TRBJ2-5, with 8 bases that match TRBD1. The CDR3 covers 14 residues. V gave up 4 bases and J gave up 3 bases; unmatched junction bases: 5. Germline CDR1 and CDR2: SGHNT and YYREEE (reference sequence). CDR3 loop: CASSARQGKETQYF. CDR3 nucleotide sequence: TGTGCCAGCAGCGCCCGACAGGGGAAAGAGACCCAGTACTTC.

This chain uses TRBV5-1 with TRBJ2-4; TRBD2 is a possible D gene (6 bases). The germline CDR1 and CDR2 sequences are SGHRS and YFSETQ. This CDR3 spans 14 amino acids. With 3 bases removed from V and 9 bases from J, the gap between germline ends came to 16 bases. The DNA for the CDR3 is TGCGCCAGCAGCTCGACCATCCACGGGGGCATTCAGTACTTC. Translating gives CASSSTIHGGIQYF.

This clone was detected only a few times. The CDR3 sequence: CASSRTDNYGYTF. The CDR3 bases are TGTGCCAGCAGTCGGACAGATAACTATGGCTACACCTTC. This chain uses TRBV28 with TRBJ1-2; a weak D match, TRBD1 (6 bases). With 5 bases removed from V and 1 base from J, the gap between germline ends came to 8 bases. Germline-derived CDR1 and CDR2 are MDHEN and SYDVKM. CDR3 length: 13 amino acids.

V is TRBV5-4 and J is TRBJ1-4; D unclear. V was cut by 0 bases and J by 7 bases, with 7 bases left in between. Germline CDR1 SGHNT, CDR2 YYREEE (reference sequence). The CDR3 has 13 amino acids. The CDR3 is CASSLGGSEKLFF. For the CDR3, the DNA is TGTGCCAGCAGCTTGGGTGGATCTGAAAAACTGTTTTTT.

This CDR3 reads CASSLEGAMIETQYF. The CDR3 DNA follows: TGTGCCAGCAGCTTAGAGGGGGCAATGATCGAGACCCAGTACTTC. This rearrangement joins TRBV7-7 to TRBJ2-5; 7 bases match TRBD1. J was trimmed by 5 bases and V by 1 base; bases with no gene match: 7. Germline V CDR1 and CDR2: SSHAT, FNYEAQ (reference sequence). This CDR3 is built from 15 residues.

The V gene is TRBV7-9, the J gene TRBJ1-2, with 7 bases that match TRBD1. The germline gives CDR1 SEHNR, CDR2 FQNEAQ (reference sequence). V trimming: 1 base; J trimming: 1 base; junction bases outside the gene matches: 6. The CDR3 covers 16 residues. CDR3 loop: CASSLEIGTVNYGYTF. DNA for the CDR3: TGTGCCAGCAGCTTAGAAATCGGGACAGTTAACTATGGCTACACCTTC.

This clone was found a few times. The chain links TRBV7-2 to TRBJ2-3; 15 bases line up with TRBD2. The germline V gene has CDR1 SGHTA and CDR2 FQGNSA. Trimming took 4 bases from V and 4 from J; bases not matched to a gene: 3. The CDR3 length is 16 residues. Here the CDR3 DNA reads TGTGCCAGCAGCTACCGGACTAGCGGGGGGGCAGATACGCAGTATTTT. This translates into CASSYRTSGGADTQYF. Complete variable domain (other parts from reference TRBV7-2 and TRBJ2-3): GAGVSQSPSNKVTEKGKDVELRCDPISGHTALYWYRQSLGQGLEFLIYFQGNSAPDKSGLPSDRFSAERTGGSVSTLTIQRTQQEDSAVYLCASSYRTSGGADTQYFGPGTRLTVL.

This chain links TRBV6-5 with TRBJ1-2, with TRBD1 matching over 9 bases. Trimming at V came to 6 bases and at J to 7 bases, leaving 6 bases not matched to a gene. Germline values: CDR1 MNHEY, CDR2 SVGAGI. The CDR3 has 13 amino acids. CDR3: CASRYRGPGGYTF. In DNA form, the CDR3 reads TGTGCCAGCAGGTACAGGGGGCCCGGTGGCTACACCTTC.

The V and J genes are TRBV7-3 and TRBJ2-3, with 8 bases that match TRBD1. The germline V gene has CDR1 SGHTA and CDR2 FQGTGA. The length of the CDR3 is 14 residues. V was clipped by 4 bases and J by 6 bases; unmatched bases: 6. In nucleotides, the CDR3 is TGTGCCAGCAGCTCTACAGGGGGATGGGATACGCAGTATTTT. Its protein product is CASSSTGGWDTQYF.

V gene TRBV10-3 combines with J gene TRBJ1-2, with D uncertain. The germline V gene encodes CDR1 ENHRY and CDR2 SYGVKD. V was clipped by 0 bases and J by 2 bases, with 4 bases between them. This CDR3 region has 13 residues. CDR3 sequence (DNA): TGTGCCATCAGTGAGTCTGGGAACTATGGCTACACCTTC. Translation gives CAISESGNYGYTF.

The CDR3 nucleotides are TGTGCCAGCTCACCAGCAAGGGAGAAGTACAATGAGCAGTTCTTC. This translates into CASSPAREKYNEQFF. This chain joins TRBV18 and TRBJ2-1, with D perhaps TRBD2 (5 bases). This CDR3 comprises 15 residues. Deletions cut 2 bases from V and 4 bases from J, with 12 bases between. Germline assignment: CDR1 KGHSH and CDR2 LQKENI.

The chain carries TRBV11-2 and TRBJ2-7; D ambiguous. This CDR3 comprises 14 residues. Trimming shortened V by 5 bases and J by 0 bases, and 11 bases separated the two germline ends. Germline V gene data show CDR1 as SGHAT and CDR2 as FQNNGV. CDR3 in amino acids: CASSPQPFSYEQYF. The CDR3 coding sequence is TGTGCCAGCAGCCCACAACCGTTCTCCTACGAGCAGTACTTC.

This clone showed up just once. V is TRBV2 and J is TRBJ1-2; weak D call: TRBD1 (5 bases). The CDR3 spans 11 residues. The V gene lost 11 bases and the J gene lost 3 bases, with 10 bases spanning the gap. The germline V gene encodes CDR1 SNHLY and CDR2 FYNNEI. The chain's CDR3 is CAGGTDYGYTF. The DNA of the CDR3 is TGTGCCGGTGGGACGGACTATGGCTACACCTTC.

The CDR3 is CAISESDRPYEQYF. CDR3 nucleotides: TGTGCCATCAGTGAGTCGGACAGGCCCTACGAGCAGTACTTC. V and J are TRBV10-3 and TRBJ2-7, with 7 bases lining up with TRBD1. There are 14 residues in the CDR3. Per germline, CDR1 ENHRY and CDR2 SYGVKD. With 0 bases clipped from V and 2 bases from J, the junction kept 1 base outside the gene matches.

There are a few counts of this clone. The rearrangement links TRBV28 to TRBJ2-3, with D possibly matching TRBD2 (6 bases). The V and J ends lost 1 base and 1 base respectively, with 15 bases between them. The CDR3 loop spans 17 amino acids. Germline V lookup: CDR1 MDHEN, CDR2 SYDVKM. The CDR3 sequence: CASSLLTPGVGTDTQYF. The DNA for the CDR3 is TGTGCCAGCAGTTTATTGACCCCGGGAGTAGGCACAGATACGCAGTATTTT.

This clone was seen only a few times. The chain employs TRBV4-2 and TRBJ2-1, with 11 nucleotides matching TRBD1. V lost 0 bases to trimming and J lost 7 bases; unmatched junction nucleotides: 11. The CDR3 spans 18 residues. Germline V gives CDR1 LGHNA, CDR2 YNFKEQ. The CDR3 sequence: CASSQDPAGQGGKNEQFF. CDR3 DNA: TGTGCCAGCAGCCAAGATCCTGCGGGACAGGGGGGGAAAAATGAGCAGTTCTTC.

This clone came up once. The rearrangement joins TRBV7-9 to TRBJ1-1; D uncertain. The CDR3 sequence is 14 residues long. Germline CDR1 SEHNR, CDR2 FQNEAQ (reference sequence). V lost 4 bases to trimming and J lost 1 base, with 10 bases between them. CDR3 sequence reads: CASSSTGGNTEAFF. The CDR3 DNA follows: TGTGCCAGCAGCTCCACCGGCGGGAACACTGAAGCTTTCTTT. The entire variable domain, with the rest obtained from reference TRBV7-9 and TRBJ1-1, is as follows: DTGVSQNPRHKITKRGQNVTFRCDPISEHNRLYWYRQTLGQGPEFLTYFQNEAQLEKSRLLSDRFSAERPKGSFSTLEIQRTEQGDSAMYLCASSSTGGNTEAFFGQGTRLTVV.

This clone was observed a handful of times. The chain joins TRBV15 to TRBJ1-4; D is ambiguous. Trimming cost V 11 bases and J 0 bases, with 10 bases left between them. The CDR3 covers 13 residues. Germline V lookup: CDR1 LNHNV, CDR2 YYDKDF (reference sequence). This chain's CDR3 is CAARQATNEKLFF. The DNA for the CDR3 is TGTGCCGCCCGCCAGGCAACTAATGAAAAACTGTTTTTT.

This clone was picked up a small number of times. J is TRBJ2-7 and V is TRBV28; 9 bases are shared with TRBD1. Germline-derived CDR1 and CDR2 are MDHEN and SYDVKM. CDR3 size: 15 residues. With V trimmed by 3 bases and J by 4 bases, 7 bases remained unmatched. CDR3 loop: CASSFVGQGYYEQYF. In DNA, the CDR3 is TGTGCCAGCAGTTTTGTGGGACAGGGCTATTACGAGCAGTACTTC. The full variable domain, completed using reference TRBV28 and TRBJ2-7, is DVKVTQSSRYLVKRTGEKVFLECVQDMDHENMFWYRQDPGLGLRLIYFSYDVKMKEKGDIPEGYSVSREKKERFSLILESASTNQTSMYLCASSFVGQGYYEQYFGPGTRLTVT.

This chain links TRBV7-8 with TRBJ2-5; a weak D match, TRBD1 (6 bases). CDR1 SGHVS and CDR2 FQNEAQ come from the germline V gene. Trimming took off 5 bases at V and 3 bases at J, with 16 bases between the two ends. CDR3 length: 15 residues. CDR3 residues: CASSPQGRPEETQYF. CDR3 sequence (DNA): TGTGCCAGCAGCCCACAGGGACGTCCCGAAGAGACCCAGTACTTC.

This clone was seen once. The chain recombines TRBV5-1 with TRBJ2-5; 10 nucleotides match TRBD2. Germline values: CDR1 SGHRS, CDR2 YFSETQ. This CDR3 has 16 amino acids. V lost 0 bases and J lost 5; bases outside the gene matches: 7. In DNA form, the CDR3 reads TGCGCCAGCAGCTTGGGGAGCGGGGGGGCCGTTGAGACCCAGTACTTC. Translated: CASSLGSGGAVETQYF. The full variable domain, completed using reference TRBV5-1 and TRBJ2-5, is KAGVTQTPRYLIKTRGQQVTLSCSPISGHRSVSWYQQTPGQGLQFLFEYFSETQRNKGNFPGRFSGRQFSNSRSEMNVSTLELGDSALYLCASSLGSGGAVETQYFGPGTRLLVL.

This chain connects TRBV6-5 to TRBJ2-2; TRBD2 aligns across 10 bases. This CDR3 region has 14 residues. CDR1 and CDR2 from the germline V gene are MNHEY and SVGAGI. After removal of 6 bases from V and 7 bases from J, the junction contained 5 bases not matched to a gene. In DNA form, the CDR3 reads TGTGCCAGCAGGGAGCGGGAGGGTGGCGGGGAGCTGTTTTTT. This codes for CASREREGGGELFF.

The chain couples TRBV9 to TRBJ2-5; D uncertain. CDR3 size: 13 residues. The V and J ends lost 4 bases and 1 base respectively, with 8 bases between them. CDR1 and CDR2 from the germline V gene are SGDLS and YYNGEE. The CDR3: CASSSHPQETQYF. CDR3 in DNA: TGTGCCAGCAGCTCCCATCCCCAAGAGACCCAGTACTTC.

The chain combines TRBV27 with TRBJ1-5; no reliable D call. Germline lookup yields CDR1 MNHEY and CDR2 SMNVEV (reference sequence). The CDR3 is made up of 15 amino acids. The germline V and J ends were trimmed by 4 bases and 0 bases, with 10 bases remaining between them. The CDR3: CASSSEGYSNQPQHF. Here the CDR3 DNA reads TGTGCCAGCAGTTCGGAAGGATATAGCAATCAGCCCCAGCATTTT.

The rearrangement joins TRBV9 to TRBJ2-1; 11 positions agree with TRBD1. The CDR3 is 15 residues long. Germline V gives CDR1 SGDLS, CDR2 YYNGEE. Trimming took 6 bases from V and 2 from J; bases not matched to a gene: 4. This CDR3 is CASTEGQGAYNEQFF. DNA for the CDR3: TGTGCCAGCACCGAGGGACAGGGGGCCTACAATGAGCAGTTCTTC.